This T cell receptor (beta chain) was retrieved from a study of cytomegalovirus exposure and HLA in healthy donors. Data came from immunoSEQ multiplex PCR; TCRdb stores just in-frame clones and leaves some out. The repertoire consists of 150,000 to 200,000 clones, with roughly 91% occurring once and the leading ten covering 4.2%. The ends lost 3 bases at V and 6 bases at J; junction bases unmatched: 7. The CDR3 contains 15 residues. Germline assignment: CDR1 KGHSH and CDR2 LQKENI. The sequencing input was PBMCs. The chain has TRBV18 and TRBJ2-1; 8 bases map to TRBD2. The receptor comes from a man aged 18 to 35 in good health and CMV-seropositive. The CDR3 protein is CASSPREGRFNEQFF. In DNA, the CDR3 is TGTGCCAGCTCACCTCGGGAGGGCCGCTTCAATGAGCAGTTCTTC.